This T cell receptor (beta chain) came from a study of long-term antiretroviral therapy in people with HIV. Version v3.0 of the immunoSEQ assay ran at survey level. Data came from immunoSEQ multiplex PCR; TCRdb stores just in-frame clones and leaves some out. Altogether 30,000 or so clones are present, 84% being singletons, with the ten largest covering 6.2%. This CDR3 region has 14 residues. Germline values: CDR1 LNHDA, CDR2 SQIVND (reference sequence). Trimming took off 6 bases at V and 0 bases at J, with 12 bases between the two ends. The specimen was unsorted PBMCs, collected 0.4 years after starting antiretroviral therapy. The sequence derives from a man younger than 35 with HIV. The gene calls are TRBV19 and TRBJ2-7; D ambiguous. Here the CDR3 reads CASRSGRSSYEQYF. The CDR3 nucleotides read TGTGCCAGTAGATCGGGCAGGAGCTCCTACGAGCAGTACTTC.